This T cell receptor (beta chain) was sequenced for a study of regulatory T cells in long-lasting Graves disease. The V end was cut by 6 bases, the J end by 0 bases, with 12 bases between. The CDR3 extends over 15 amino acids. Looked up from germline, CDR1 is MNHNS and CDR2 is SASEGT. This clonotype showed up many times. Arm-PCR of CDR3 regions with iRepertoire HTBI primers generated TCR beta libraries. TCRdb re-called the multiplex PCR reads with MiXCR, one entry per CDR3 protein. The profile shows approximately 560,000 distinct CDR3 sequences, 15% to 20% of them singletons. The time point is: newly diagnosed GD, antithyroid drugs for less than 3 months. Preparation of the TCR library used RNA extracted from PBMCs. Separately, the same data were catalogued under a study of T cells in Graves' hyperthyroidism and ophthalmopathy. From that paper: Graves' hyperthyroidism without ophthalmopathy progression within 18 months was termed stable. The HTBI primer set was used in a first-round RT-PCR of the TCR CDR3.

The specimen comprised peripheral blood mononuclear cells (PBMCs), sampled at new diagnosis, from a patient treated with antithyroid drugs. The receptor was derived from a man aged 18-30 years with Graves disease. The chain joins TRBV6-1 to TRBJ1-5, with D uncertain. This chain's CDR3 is CASSPRSGSNQPQHF. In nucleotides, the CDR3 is TGTGCCAGCAGCCCTCGGTCAGGTAGCAATCAGCCCCAGCATTTT.